One and the same sample provided the 15 T cell receptor beta chains below, sequenced in a study of regulatory T cells in long-lasting Graves disease. Regarding time point: persistent/refractory GD, antithyroid drugs over 5 years with positive TRAb. RNA isolated from PBMCs was used to make the TCR library. To make TCR beta libraries, researchers used iRepertoire HTBI primers and Arm-PCR of CDR3 regions. A single record per CDR3 protein comes from TCRdb applying MiXCR to the multiplex PCR reads. Of 350,000 to 500,000 distinct CDR3 sequences detected, around a fifth appear once; the ten largest clones hold more than 13%. Sequencing used peripheral blood mononuclear cells (PBMCs), obtained when the disease was refractory, from a patient treated with antithyroid drugs. The receptor set was obtained from a female donor with Graves disease.

Comments on this clonotype: A far bigger clonotype differs at one base, so this is likely a read error. CDR3 in amino acids: CASSYGGSSYEQHF. The CDR3 coding sequence is TGTGCCAGCAGTTATGGGGGGAGCTCCTACGAGCAGCACTTC. The chain has TRBV6-4 and TRBJ2-7; TRBD2 might be the D (6 bases). The CDR3 loop spans 14 amino acids. Germline V gene lookup returns CDR1 MRHNA and CDR2 SNTAGT.

The rearrangement joins TRBV6-2 or TRBV6-3 to TRBJ2-1; 13 bases are shared with TRBD2. The CDR3 covers 16 residues. Germline V gene lookup returns CDR1 MNHEY and CDR2 SVGEGT. Unmatched junction bases numbered 4, after V lost 5 bases and J lost 3 bases. The CDR3 sequence: CASSGLAGANYNEQFF. CDR3 nucleotides: TGTGCCAGCAGTGGACTAGCGGGAGCTAACTACAATGAGCAGTTCTTC.

Comment on this clonotype: The CDR3 ends on some other residue instead of the conserved phenylalanine or tryptophan, so this is likely a read error. This sequence joins TRBV20-1 and TRBJ1-1; 9 positions agree with TRBD1. In germline, CDR1 is DFQATT, CDR2 SNEGSKA (reference sequence). The V and J ends lost 2 bases and 9 bases, in that order; junction bases with no gene match: 13. The length of the CDR3 is 15 residues. DNA of the CDR3: TGCAGTGCTAGACCGGGACAGGGAACTCAAACTAAAGCTTTCCTT. As protein: CSARPGQGTQTKAFL.

The chain employs TRBV11-3 and TRBJ1-3; D unresolved. V gave up 3 bases and J gave up 3 bases, with 6 bases separating them. The CDR3 loop spans 13 amino acids. The germline V gene has CDR1 SGHNT and CDR2 YENEEA. The CDR3 bases are TGTGCCAGCAGCTTTCCAGGTGGAAACACCATATATTTT. Protein product: CASSFPGGNTIYF.

This clonotype was found a few times. The V gene is TRBV10-3, the J gene TRBJ2-1, with TRBD2 matching over 12 bases. CDR3 length: 16 residues. V was clipped by 3 bases and J by 5 bases; unmatched bases: 5. CDR1 is ENHRY and CDR2 is SYGVKD in the germline V gene. CDR3 residues: CAISEPRTSGNNEQFF. The CDR3, as DNA: TGTGCCATCAGTGAACCGCGGACTAGCGGGAACAATGAGCAGTTCTTC.

This clonotype appeared many times. V and J are TRBV6-1 and TRBJ2-5; 8 bases fit TRBD2. The germline CDR1 and CDR2 sequences are MNHNS and SASEGT. The CDR3 is 18 amino acids. J was trimmed by 2 bases and V by 0 bases; bases with no gene match: 11. Here the CDR3 DNA reads TGTGCCAGCAGTGAAGCTAAGAGGTTAGCGGGAATACAAGAGACCCAGTACTTC. Its protein is CASSEAKRLAGIQETQYF.

This clonotype was observed at least ten times. The chain employs TRBV12-3 or TRBV12-4 and TRBJ1-6, with TRBD1 matching 10 bases. The CDR3 runs 16 residues. V dropped 7 bases and J dropped 14; count of bases not matched to a gene: 17. The CDR3 is CASTFETDRGYSALHF. Written as DNA, the CDR3 is TGTGCCAGCACGTTTGAAACGGACAGGGGGTATTCGGCCCTCCACTTT.

This clonotype was observed a few times. The chain has TRBV28 and TRBJ2-1; TRBD1 matches at 7 bases. Germline-derived CDR1 and CDR2 are MDHEN and SYDVKM. The CDR3 is made up of 13 amino acids. V shed 11 bases, J shed 6 bases, and the junction held 10 bases outside the gene matches. The CDR3 nucleotides are TGTGCCGCCTCAAGGGGGCTTTTCAATGAGCAGTTCTTC. Translating it yields CAASRGLFNEQFF.

On this clonotype itself: With a much larger clone just one base away, this may be a read error. This chain links TRBV10-2 with TRBJ1-4; TRBD1 agrees at 8 bases. The germline gives CDR1 WSHSY, CDR2 SAAADI. This CDR3 contains 13 residues. The CDR3 nucleotides read TGCGCCAGCAGTGAGAAGGACAGGGCAAGACTGGTTTTT. Translated, it gives CASSEKDRARLVF.

This clonotype has ten or more counts. The V gene is TRBV6-2 or TRBV6-3, the J gene TRBJ2-7; the match to TRBD2 covers 8 bases. Unmatched junction bases numbered 7, after V lost 3 bases and J lost 0 bases. Germline V gene data show CDR1 as MNHEY and CDR2 as SVGEGT. The CDR3 loop spans 16 amino acids. For the CDR3, the DNA is TGTGCCAGCAGTTATTACTCGGGGGGGGACTCCTACGAGCAGTACTTC. Translated: CASSYYSGGDSYEQYF.

This clonotype was seen at least ten times. The rearrangement uses TRBV27 and TRBJ1-2, with D unclear. This CDR3 region has 14 residues. Per germline, CDR1 MNHEY and CDR2 SMNVEV (reference sequence). Trimming shortened V by 3 bases and J by 8 bases, and 16 bases separated the two germline ends. The CDR3 loop reads CASSLGSRIEGYTF. CDR3 nucleotides: TGTGCCAGCAGTTTGGGATCGAGAATAGAAGGCTACACCTTC.

This clonotype was observed many times. The J gene is TRBJ2-5, the V gene TRBV6-1, with TRBD1 matching over 9 bases. The CDR3 sequence is 15 residues long. The germline V gene has CDR1 MNHNS and CDR2 SASEGT. Unmatched junction bases numbered 8, after V lost 5 bases and J lost 4 bases. As DNA, the CDR3 is TGTGCCAGCAGTACGGACAGGGGAAGAGGAGAGACCCAGTACTTC. This codes for CASSTDRGRGETQYF.

CDR3 nucleotides: TGTGCCGACTTACCGGGACTAGCATACGAGCAGTACTTC. This gives the protein CADLPGLAYEQYF. The chain recombines TRBV28 with TRBJ2-7; 9 nucleotides line up with TRBD2. Trimming cost V 11 bases and J 4 bases; bases outside gene matches: 9. The CDR3 has 13 amino acids. Germline V gives CDR1 MDHEN, CDR2 SYDVKM.

In this sample, this clonotype turned up many times. This chain connects TRBV28 to TRBJ2-2, with 7 bases matching TRBD1. CDR3 length: 15 amino acids. Germline CDR1 is MDHEN and CDR2 is SYDVKM. V gave up 8 bases and J gave up 2 bases; unmatched junction bases: 8. The CDR3 DNA reads as TGTGCCAGCCACTGGGGACAGACCAACACCGGGGAGCTGTTTTTT. Protein: CASHWGQTNTGELFF.

About this clonotype: This may come from a read error, since a much larger clone is one base off. V and J are TRBV28 and TRBJ2-2, with 11 positions matching TRBD2. Germline CDR1 and CDR2: MDHEN and SYDVKM. The CDR3 runs to 16 residues. CDR3 sequence: CTGSWGTSGYTGELFF. For the CDR3, the DNA is TGTACCGGCAGCTGGGGGACTAGCGGCTACACCGGGGAGCTGTTTTTT.